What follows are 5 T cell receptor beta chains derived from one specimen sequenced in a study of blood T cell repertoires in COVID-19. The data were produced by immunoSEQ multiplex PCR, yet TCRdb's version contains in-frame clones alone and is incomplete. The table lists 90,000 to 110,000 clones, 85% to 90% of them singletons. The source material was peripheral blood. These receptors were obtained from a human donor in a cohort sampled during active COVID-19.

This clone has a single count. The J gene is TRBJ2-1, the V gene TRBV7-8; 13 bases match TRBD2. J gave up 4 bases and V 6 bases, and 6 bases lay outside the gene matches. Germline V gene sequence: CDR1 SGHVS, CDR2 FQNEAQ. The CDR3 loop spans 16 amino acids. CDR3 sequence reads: CASRTSGRLLYNEQFF. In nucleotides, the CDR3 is TGTGCCAGCAGGACTAGCGGGAGGCTCCTTTACAATGAGCAGTTCTTC.

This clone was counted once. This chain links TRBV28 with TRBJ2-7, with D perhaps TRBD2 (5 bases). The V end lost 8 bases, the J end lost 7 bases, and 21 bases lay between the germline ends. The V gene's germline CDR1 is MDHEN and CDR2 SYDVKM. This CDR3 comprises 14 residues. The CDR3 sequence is CASGIATPLAEQYF. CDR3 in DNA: TGTGCCAGCGGAATAGCGACTCCCCTCGCGGAGCAGTACTTC.

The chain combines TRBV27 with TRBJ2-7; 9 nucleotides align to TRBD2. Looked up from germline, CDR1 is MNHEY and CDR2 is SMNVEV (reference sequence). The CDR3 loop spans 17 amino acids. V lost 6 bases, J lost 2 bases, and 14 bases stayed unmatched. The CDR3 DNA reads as TGTGCCAGCAGAATAAGTACCCCAGGCGGGAGGGCCTACGAGCAGTACTTC. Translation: CASRISTPGGRAYEQYF.

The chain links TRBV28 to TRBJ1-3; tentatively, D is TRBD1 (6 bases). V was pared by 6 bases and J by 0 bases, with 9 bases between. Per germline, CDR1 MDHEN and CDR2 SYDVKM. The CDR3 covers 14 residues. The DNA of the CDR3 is TGTGCCAGCAGCCCAGGGGCCTCTGGAAACACCATATATTTT. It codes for CASSPGASGNTIYF.

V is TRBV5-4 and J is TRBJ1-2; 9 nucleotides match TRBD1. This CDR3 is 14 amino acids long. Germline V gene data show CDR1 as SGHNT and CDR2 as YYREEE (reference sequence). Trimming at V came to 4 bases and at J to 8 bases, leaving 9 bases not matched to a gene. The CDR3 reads CASSPRQGGRGYTF. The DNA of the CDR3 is TGTGCCAGCAGCCCTAGACAGGGGGGTAGAGGCTACACCTTC.